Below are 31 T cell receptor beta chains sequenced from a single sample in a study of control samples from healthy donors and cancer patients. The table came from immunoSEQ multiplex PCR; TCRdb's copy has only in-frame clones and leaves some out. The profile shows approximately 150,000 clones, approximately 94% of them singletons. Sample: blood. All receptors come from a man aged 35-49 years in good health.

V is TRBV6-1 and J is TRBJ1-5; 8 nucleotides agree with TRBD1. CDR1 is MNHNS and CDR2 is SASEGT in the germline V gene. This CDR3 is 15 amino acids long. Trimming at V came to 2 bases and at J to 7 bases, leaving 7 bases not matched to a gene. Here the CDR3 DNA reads TGTGCCAGCAGTGAAAGGTCAGGGGGCAGACAGCCCCAGCATTTT. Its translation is CASSERSGGRQPQHF.

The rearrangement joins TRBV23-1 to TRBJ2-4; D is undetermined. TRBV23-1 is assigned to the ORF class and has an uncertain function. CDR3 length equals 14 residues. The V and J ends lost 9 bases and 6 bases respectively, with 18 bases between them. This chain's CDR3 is CASTVASSGNIQYF. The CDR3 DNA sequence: TGCGCCAGTACAGTGGCCTCGTCCGGAAACATTCAGTACTTC.

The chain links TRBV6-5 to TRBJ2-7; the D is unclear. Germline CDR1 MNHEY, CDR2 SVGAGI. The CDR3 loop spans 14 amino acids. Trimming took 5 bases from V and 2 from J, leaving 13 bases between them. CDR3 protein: CASSQYSDTYEQYF. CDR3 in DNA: TGTGCCAGCAGTCAATACAGTGATACCTACGAGCAGTACTTC.

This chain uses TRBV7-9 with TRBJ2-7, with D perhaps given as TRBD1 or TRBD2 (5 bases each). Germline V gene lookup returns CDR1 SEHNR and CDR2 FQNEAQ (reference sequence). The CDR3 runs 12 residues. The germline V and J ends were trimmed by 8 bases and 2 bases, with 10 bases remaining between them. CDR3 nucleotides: TGTGCCAGCTCAACGGGACCCTACGAGCAGTACTTC. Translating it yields CASSTGPYEQYF.

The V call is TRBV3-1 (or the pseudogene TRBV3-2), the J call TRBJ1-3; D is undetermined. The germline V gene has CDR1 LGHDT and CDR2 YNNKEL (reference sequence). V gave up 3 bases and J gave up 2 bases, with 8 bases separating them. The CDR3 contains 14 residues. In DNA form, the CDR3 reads TGTGCCAGCAGCCAGGGAACAACTGGAAACACCATATATTTT. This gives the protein CASSQGTTGNTIYF.

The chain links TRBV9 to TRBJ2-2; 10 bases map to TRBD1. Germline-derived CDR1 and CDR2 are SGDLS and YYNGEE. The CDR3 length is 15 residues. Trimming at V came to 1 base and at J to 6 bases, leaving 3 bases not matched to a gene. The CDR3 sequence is CASSVLTGGPGELFF. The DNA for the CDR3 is TGTGCCAGCAGCGTATTGACAGGGGGCCCCGGGGAGCTGTTTTTT.

For the CDR3, the DNA is TGTGCCAGCCGCACTGTCAGGGGGTTCGACCCCACTGAAGCTTTCTTT. Its translation is CASRTVRGFDPTEAFF. The chain is built from TRBV11-2 and TRBJ1-1; 7 nucleotides match TRBD1. CDR3 size: 16 residues. After removal of 8 bases from V and 4 bases from J, the junction contained 16 bases not matched to a gene. The V gene's germline CDR1 is SGHAT and CDR2 FQNNGV.

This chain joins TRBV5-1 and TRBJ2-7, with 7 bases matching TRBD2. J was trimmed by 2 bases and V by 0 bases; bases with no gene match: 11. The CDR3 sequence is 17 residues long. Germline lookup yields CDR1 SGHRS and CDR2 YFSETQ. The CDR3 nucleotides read TGCGCCAGCAGCTTGGTAGGTAGCGGGCCTCCCGCCTACGAGCAGTACTTC. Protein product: CASSLVGSGPPAYEQYF.

This CDR3 reads CASSLSNSPLHF. CDR3 DNA sequence: TGTGCCAGCAGCCTGAGTAATTCACCCCTCCACTTT. The chain combines TRBV28 with TRBJ1-6; D not resolved. The CDR3 runs to 12 residues. CDR1 is MDHEN, CDR2 SYDVKM, per germline. V dropped 6 bases and J dropped 6 bases, with 6 bases sitting between them.

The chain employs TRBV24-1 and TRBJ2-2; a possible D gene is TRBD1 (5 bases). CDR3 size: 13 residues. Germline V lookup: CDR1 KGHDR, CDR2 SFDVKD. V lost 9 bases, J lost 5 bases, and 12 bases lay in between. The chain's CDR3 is CATWGSKTGELFF. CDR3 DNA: TGTGCCACCTGGGGCAGTAAGACCGGGGAGCTGTTTTTT.

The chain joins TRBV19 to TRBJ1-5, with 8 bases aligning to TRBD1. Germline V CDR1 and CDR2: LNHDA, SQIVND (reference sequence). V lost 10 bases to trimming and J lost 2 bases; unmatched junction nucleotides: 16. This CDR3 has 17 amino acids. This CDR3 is CATGQGFVLGGNQPQHF. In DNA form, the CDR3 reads TGTGCCACCGGACAGGGATTTGTATTAGGTGGCAATCAGCCCCAGCATTTT.

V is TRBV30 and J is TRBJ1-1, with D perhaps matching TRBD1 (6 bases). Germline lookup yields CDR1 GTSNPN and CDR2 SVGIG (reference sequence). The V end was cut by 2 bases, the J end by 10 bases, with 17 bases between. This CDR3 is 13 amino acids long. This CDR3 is CAWSPKGGLGAFF. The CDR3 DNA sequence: TGTGCCTGGAGTCCGAAGGGGGGGCTGGGAGCTTTCTTT. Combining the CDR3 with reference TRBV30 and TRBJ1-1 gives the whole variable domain SQTIHQWPATLVQPVGSPLSLECTVEGTSNPNLYWYRQAAGRGLQLLFYSVGIGQISSEVPQNLSASRPQDRQFILSSKKLLLSDSGFYLCAWSPKGGLGAFFGQGTRLTVV.

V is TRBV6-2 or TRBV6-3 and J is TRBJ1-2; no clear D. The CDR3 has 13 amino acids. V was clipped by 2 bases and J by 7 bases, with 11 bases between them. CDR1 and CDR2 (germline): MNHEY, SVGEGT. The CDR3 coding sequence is TGTGCCAGCAGTTACACAGATTCTTCTGGCTACACCTTC. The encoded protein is CASSYTDSSGYTF.

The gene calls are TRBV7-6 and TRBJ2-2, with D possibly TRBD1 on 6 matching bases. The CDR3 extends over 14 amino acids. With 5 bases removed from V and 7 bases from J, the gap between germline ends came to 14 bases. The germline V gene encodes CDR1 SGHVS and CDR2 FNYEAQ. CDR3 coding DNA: TGTGCCAGCAGCCCCGACAGGAATCACGGGGAGCTGTTTTTT. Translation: CASSPDRNHGELFF.

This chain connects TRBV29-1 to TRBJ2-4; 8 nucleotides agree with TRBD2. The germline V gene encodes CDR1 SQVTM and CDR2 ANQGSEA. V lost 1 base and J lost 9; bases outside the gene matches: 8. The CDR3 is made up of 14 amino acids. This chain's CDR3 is CSVEAWERGGIQYF. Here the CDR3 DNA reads TGCAGCGTTGAAGCATGGGAACGGGGGGGCATTCAGTACTTC.

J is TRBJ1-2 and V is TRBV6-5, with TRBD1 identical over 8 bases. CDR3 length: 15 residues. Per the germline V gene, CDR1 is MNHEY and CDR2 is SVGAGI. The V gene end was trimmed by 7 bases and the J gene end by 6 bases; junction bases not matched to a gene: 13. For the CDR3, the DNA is TGTGCCAGCACCACCTCTTTCAGGGGGCGCGATGGCTACACCTTC. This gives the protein CASTTSFRGRDGYTF.

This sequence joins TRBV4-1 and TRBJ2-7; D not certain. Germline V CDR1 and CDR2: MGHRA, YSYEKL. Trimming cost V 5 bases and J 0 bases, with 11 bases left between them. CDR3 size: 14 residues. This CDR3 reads CASSNIPVSYEQYF. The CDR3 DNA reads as TGCGCCAGCAGCAACATACCAGTCTCCTACGAGCAGTACTTC.

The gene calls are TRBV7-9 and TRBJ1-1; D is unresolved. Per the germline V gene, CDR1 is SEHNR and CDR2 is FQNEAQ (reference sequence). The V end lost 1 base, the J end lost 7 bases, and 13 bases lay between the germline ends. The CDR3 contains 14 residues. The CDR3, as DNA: TGTGCCAGCAGCTTAGTTCCCCCGTCGGATGAAGCTTTCTTT. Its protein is CASSLVPPSDEAFF.

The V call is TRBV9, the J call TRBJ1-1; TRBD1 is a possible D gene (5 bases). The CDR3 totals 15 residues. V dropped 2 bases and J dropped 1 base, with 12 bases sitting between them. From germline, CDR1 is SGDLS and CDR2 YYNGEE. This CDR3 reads CASSVGTLGNTEAFF. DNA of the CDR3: TGTGCCAGCAGCGTCGGGACGCTCGGGAACACTGAAGCTTTCTTT.

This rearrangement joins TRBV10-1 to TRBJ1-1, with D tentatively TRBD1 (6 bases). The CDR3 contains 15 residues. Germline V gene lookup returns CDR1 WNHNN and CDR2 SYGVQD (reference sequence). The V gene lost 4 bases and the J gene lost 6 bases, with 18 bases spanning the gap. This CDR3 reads CASSARQGIEAEAFF. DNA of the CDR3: TGCGCCAGCAGTGCGAGGCAGGGGATCGAAGCTGAAGCTTTCTTT.

The CDR3 loop reads CASSAAGTVYEQYF. The DNA of the CDR3 is TGTGCCAGCAGTGCGGCCGGGACAGTCTACGAGCAGTACTTC. This chain joins TRBV2 and TRBJ2-7; the match to TRBD1 covers 7 bases. The CDR3 extends over 14 amino acids. CDR1 and CDR2 from the germline V gene are SNHLY and FYNNEI. V gave up 4 bases and J gave up 3 bases; unmatched junction bases: 6.

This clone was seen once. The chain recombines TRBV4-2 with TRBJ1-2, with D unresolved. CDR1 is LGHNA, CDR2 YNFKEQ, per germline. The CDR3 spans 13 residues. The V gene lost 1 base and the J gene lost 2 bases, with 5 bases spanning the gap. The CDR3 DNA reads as TGTGCCAGCAGCCAAGTTGGGAACTATGGCTACACCTTC. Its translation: CASSQVGNYGYTF.

The CDR3 DNA sequence: TGTGCCAGCAGCCCGGCCCTTGGGAATCGGAGAAATTCACCCCTCCACTTT. Protein: CASSPALGNRRNSPLHF. The chain is built from TRBV5-4 and TRBJ1-6; D is undetermined. Per germline, CDR1 SGHNT and CDR2 YYREEE (reference sequence). The CDR3 consists of 17 residues. The V and J ends lost 4 bases and 7 bases respectively, with 21 bases between them. Based on the CDR3 plus reference TRBV5-4 and TRBJ1-6, the full variable domain is ETGVTQSPTHLIKTRGQQVTLRCSSQSGHNTVSWYQQALGQGPQFIFQYYREEENGRGNFPPRFSGLQFPNYSSELNVNALELDDSALYLCASSPALGNRRNSPLHFGNGTRLTVT.

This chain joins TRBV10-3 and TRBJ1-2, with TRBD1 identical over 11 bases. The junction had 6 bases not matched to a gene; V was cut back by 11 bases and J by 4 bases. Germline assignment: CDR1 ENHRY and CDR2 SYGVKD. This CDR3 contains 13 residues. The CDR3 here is CAARTGGGYGYTF. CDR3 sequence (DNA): TGTGCCGCTAGGACAGGGGGCGGCTATGGCTACACCTTC.

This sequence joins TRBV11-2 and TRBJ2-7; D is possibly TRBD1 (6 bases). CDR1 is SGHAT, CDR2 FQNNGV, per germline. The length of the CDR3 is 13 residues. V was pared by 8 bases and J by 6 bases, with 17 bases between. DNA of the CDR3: TGTGCCAGCGTGCTCCTTATAGGGGGCGAGCAGTACTTC. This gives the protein CASVLLIGGEQYF.

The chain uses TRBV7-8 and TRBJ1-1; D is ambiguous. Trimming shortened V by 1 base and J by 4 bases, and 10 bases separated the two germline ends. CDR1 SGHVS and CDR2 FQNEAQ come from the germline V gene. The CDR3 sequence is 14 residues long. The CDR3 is CASSLEGSGTEAFF. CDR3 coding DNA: TGTGCCAGCAGCTTAGAAGGGAGTGGCACTGAAGCTTTCTTT.

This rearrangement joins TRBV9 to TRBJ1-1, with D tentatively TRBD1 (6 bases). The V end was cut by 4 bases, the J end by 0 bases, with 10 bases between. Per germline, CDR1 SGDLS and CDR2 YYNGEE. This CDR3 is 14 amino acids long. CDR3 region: CASSRGFMNTEAFF. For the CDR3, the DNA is TGTGCCAGCAGCAGGGGGTTTATGAACACTGAAGCTTTCTTT.

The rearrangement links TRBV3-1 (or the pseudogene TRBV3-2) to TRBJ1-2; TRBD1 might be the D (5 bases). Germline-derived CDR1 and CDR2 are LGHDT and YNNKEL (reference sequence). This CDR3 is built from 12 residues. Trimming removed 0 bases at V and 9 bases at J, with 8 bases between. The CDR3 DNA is TGTGCCAGCAGCCAAGACCCAGGGCGCTACACCTTC. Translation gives CASSQDPGRYTF.

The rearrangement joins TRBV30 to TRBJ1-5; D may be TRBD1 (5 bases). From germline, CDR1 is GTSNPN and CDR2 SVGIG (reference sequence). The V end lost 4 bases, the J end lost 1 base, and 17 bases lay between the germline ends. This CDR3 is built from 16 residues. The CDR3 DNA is TGTGCCTGGATTCGGAGGGGTTGTATGAGCAATCAGCCCCAGCATTTT. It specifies CAWIRRGCMSNQPQHF.

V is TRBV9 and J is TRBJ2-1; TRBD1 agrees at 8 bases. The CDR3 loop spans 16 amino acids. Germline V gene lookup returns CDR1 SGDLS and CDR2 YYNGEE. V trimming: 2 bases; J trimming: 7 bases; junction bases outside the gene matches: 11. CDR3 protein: CASSVVQGARENEQFF. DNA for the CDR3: TGTGCCAGCAGCGTCGTCCAGGGGGCTAGGGAGAATGAGCAGTTCTTC.

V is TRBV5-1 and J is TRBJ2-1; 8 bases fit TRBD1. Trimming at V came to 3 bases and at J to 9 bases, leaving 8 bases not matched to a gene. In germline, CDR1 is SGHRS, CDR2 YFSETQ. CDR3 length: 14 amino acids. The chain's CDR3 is CASSWGQEWVEQFF. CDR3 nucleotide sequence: TGCGCCAGCAGCTGGGGACAGGAATGGGTTGAGCAGTTCTTC. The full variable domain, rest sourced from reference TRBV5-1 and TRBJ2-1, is KAGVTQTPRYLIKTRGQQVTLSCSPISGHRSVSWYQQTPGQGLQFLFEYFSETQRNKGNFPGRFSGRQFSNSRSEMNVSTLELGDSALYLCASSWGQEWVEQFFGPGTRLTVL.